This passage covers 22 T cell receptor beta chains from one sample sequenced in a study of blood T cells in healthy people across ages. Then a second PCR, running roughly 7 to 11 cycles, was carried out with a sample-barcoded 5' primer and a J-beta primer mix. Each CDR3 protein is one row after TCRdb ran MiXCR on the 5' RACE reads. The sample lists just under 550,000 distinct CDR3 sequences, 24% seen once, with around 10% in the top ten. This sample also appeared in a second study, on T cells of mothers and their children.

Sequenced input: blood. These TCRs come from a boy aged 5-17 years in good health.

V gene TRBV18 combines with J gene TRBJ2-5; 8 bases fit TRBD2. The end of the DNA is better explained by TRBJ2-1, so the J call may be wrong. Per the germline V gene, CDR1 is KGHSH and CDR2 is LQKENI. The CDR3 sequence is 15 residues long. The CDR3 here is CASSPSGGGSNEQFF. CDR3 sequence (DNA): TGTGCCAGCTCACCAAGCGGCGGGGGGAGCAATGAGCAGTTCTTC.

This clonotype turned up a few times. V and J are TRBV4-1 and TRBJ2-5; no clear D. The DNA end favors TRBJ2-7, so the J call may be wrong. The CDR3 is 15 amino acids. The germline gives CDR1 MGHRA, CDR2 YSYEKL. This chain's CDR3 is CASSQDTGPIREQYF. The CDR3 DNA is TGCGCCAGCAGCCAAGATACCGGGCCCATTCGCGAGCAGTACTTC.

The chain is built from TRBV28 and TRBJ2-1; D may match TRBD1 or TRBD2 (5 bases each). V dropped 5 bases and J dropped 13 bases, with 18 bases sitting between them. CDR1 and CDR2 from the germline V gene are MDHEN and SYDVKM. This CDR3 has 13 residues. CDR3: CASSLTGAPYQFF. CDR3 nucleotide sequence: TGTGCCAGCAGTCTAACCGGGGCCCCCTACCAGTTCTTC.

The chain carries TRBV28 and TRBJ2-1, with 10 bases aligning to TRBD2. Trimming removed 9 bases from V and 2 bases from J; junction bases left unmatched: 7. CDR1 and CDR2 from the germline V gene are MDHEN and SYDVKM. This CDR3 contains 15 residues. The CDR3 DNA reads as TGTGCCAGTCTCCTAGCGGGAGCCACCTACAATGAGCAGTTCTTC. It translates to CASLLAGATYNEQFF.

This clonotype was seen ten or more times. The genes are TRBV28 and TRBJ2-4, with TRBD2 as a possible D gene (6 bases). This CDR3 contains 15 residues. The V end was cut by 6 bases, the J end by 9 bases, with 21 bases between. Germline V gene data show CDR1 as MDHEN and CDR2 as SYDVKM. The CDR3 reads CASRPRGRLASIQYF. CDR3 sequence (DNA): TGTGCCAGCAGGCCCCGGGGACGTCTAGCGAGCATTCAGTACTTC. Drawing the rest from reference TRBV28 and TRBJ2-4, the complete variable domain is DVKVTQSSRYLVKRTGEKVFLECVQDMDHENMFWYRQDPGLGLRLIYFSYDVKMKEKGDIPEGYSVSREKKERFSLILESASTNQTSMYLCASRPRGRLASIQYFGAGTRLSVL.

This clonotype occurred a few times. The gene calls are TRBV27 and TRBJ1-1; D unclear. The germline V gene encodes CDR1 MNHEY and CDR2 SMNVEV (reference sequence). CDR3 length equals 11 residues. The V end was cut by 8 bases, the J end by 0 bases, with 4 bases between. The CDR3: CASAMNTEAFF. Here the CDR3 DNA reads TGTGCCAGCGCAATGAACACTGAAGCTTTCTTT.

There are many counts of this clonotype. The chain joins TRBV4-3 to TRBJ2-1; D is undetermined. This CDR3 is built from 14 residues. CDR1 is LGHNA, CDR2 YSLEER, per germline. V was trimmed by 9 bases and J by 1 base, leaving 13 bases between them. The CDR3 nucleotides read TGCGCCAGTGGAAGGGCAGGTTCCTACAATGAGCAGTTCTTC. As protein: CASGRAGSYNEQFF.

This clonotype was seen more than once but under ten times. This chain links TRBV9 with TRBJ2-5, with 7 positions matching TRBD1. Germline-derived CDR1 and CDR2 are SGDLS and YYNGEE. The ends lost 5 bases at V and 4 bases at J; junction bases unmatched: 5. CDR3 length equals 13 residues. The CDR3 nucleotides are TGTGCCAGCAGTGGGGGACAGTCAGAGACCCAGTACTTC. It yields the protein CASSGGQSETQYF.

The rearrangement links TRBV7-2 to TRBJ2-7; 12 bases line up with TRBD1. After removal of 4 bases from V and 13 bases from J, the junction contained 14 bases not matched to a gene. This CDR3 spans 15 amino acids. Germline V gives CDR1 SGHTA, CDR2 FQGNSA. As DNA, the CDR3 is TGTGCCAGCAGCTCAGCTCCAGGGACAGGGGGCAACCCATACTTC. It specifies CASSSAPGTGGNPYF. Looking up the rest from reference TRBV7-2 and TRBJ2-7 gives the full variable domain: GAGVSQSPSNKVTEKGKDVELRCDPISGHTALYWYRQSLGQGLEFLIYFQGNSAPDKSGLPSDRFSAERTGGSVSTLTIQRTQQEDSAVYLCASSSAPGTGGNPYFGPGTRLTVT.

The V and J genes are TRBV28 and TRBJ1-1; D remains ambiguous. The germline V and J ends were trimmed by 3 bases and 5 bases, with 10 bases remaining between them. Per the germline V gene, CDR1 is MDHEN and CDR2 is SYDVKM. This CDR3 is built from 13 residues. In nucleotides, the CDR3 is TGTGCCAGCAGTTTCGGCCCGGGAACTGAAGCTTTCTTT. Protein sequence: CASSFGPGTEAFF. The full variable domain, completed using reference TRBV28 and TRBJ1-1, is DVKVTQSSRYLVKRTGEKVFLECVQDMDHENMFWYRQDPGLGLRLIYFSYDVKMKEKGDIPEGYSVSREKKERFSLILESASTNQTSMYLCASSFGPGTEAFFGQGTRLTVV.

The CDR3 protein is CASSYRGAYNEQFF. CDR3 in DNA: TGTGCCAGCAGCTACAGGGGTGCGTACAATGAGCAGTTCTTC. The chain has TRBV7-2 and TRBJ2-1, with TRBD1 matching over 7 bases. This CDR3 is built from 14 residues. V trimming: 4 bases; J trimming: 4 bases; junction bases outside the gene matches: 4. Looked up from germline, CDR1 is SGHTA and CDR2 is FQGNSA.

This clonotype occurred a few times. CDR3 DNA: TGTGCCAGCAGCTTGTCGGGGGGGCGACGGTACAATGAGCAGTTCTTC. It specifies CASSLSGGRRYNEQFF. V and J are TRBV7-9 and TRBJ2-1, with 8 bases fitting TRBD2. The junction had 8 bases not matched to a gene; V was cut back by 3 bases and J by 4 bases. This CDR3 region has 16 residues. Germline lookup yields CDR1 SEHNR and CDR2 FQNEAQ (reference sequence).

This sequence joins TRBV7-9 and TRBJ1-1; D possibly corresponds to TRBD1 (6 bases). V lost 8 bases to trimming and J lost 1 base, with 14 bases between them. The CDR3 loop spans 14 amino acids. Germline loops: CDR1 SEHNR, CDR2 FQNEAQ (reference sequence). The chain's CDR3 is CASFGQGQNTEAFF. The CDR3 nucleotides are TGTGCCAGCTTCGGGCAGGGGCAGAACACTGAAGCTTTCTTT. The full variable domain, its missing parts supplied by reference TRBV7-9 and TRBJ1-1, is DTGVSQNPRHKITKRGQNVTFRCDPISEHNRLYWYRQTLGQGPEFLTYFQNEAQLEKSRLLSDRFSAERPKGSFSTLEIQRTEQGDSAMYLCASFGQGQNTEAFFGQGTRLTVV.

This clonotype was counted only a few times. The chain joins TRBV28 to TRBJ1-4; D not resolved. Trimming left V 2 bases short and J 0 bases short, with 4 bases between. The length of the CDR3 is 14 residues. Germline loops: CDR1 MDHEN, CDR2 SYDVKM. The CDR3 nucleotides are TGTGCCAGCAGTTTACATACAACTAATGAAAAACTGTTTTTT. Translated: CASSLHTTNEKLFF.

This clonotype was observed a single time. The V gene is TRBV7-9, the J gene TRBJ2-7; no firm D call. Germline lookup yields CDR1 SEHNR and CDR2 FQNEAQ (reference sequence). The CDR3 has 15 residues. V gave up 3 bases and J gave up 4 bases, with 16 bases separating them. CDR3 bases: TGTGCCAGCAGCTTGGCAACGGAGTTGGGGTACGAGCAGTACTTC. Its protein is CASSLATELGYEQYF.

This clonotype was counted at least ten times. This sequence joins TRBV3-1 and TRBJ2-7; 11 nucleotides match TRBD2. Germline loops: CDR1 LGHDT, CDR2 YNNKEL (reference sequence). The length of the CDR3 is 15 residues. Trimming took 4 bases from V and 2 from J; bases not matched to a gene: 4. The CDR3 sequence: CASSPPLAGAYEQYF. The CDR3, as DNA: TGTGCCAGCAGCCCCCCACTAGCGGGGGCCTACGAGCAGTACTTC.

V and J are TRBV2 and TRBJ2-5; 13 nucleotides line up with TRBD2. The J call may be in error: the DNA end matches TRBJ2-1 better. The CDR3 extends over 15 amino acids. Germline CDR1 reads SNHLY; CDR2 reads FYNNEI. CDR3 nucleotides: TGTGCCAGCAGTTTCGGGACTAGCGGGAAAAATGAGCAGTTCTTC. It encodes CASSFGTSGKNEQFF.

On this clonotype: A much larger clone differs from this one at a single base, so this may be a read error. The chain recombines TRBV2 with TRBJ1-1; D remains ambiguous. CDR3 length: 13 residues. Trimming removed 6 bases at V and 1 base at J, with 9 bases between. CDR1 is SNHLY and CDR2 is FYNNEI in the germline V gene. This CDR3 reads CASRPTENTEAFF. CDR3 coding DNA: TGTGCCAGCAGACCGACGGAGAACACTGAAGCTTTCTTT. Full variable domain (rest looked up from reference TRBV2 and TRBJ1-1): EPEVTQTPSHQVTQMGQEVILRCVPISNHLYFYWYRQILGQKVEFLVSFYNNEISEKSEIFDDQFSVERPDGSNFTLKIRSTKLEDSAMYFCASRPTENTEAFFGQGTRLTVV.

The genes are TRBV20-1 and TRBJ1-4; D might be TRBD1 (6 bases). The germline CDR1 and CDR2 sequences are DFQATT and SNEGSKA (reference sequence). Trimming removed 5 bases from V and 6 bases from J, with 13 bases in between. The CDR3 sequence is 13 residues long. Here the CDR3 reads CSAARGSHEKLFF. The CDR3 DNA reads TGCAGTGCTGCCAGGGGCTCTCATGAAAAACTGTTTTTT.

This chain links TRBV20-1 with TRBJ2-1; D is ambiguous. V dropped 3 bases and J dropped 5 bases, with 23 bases sitting between them. The CDR3 totals 17 residues. Germline loops: CDR1 DFQATT, CDR2 SNEGSKA (reference sequence). The CDR3 spells CSASPLLRVHKNNEQFF. The CDR3 DNA follows: TGCAGTGCTAGCCCTCTCTTACGGGTCCATAAAAACAATGAGCAGTTCTTC.

V usage is TRBV20-1 and J usage is TRBJ1-2; maybe TRBD1 (6 bases). CDR1 is DFQATT, CDR2 SNEGSKA, per germline (reference sequence). This CDR3 is 16 amino acids long. With 0 bases removed from V and 6 bases from J, the gap between germline ends came to 20 bases. The CDR3 loop is CSARDWGKGGRHGYTF. The CDR3 DNA reads TGCAGTGCTAGAGATTGGGGCAAGGGGGGCCGGCATGGCTACACCTTC.

This clonotype has a single count. The gene calls are TRBV10-3 and TRBJ2-7; no clear D gene. Germline loops: CDR1 ENHRY, CDR2 SYGVKD. V was clipped by 3 bases and J by 4 bases, with 7 bases between them. The CDR3 runs to 12 residues. The CDR3 DNA is TGTGCCATCAGTGAAGTAGGGTACGAGCAGTACTTC. As protein: CAISEVGYEQYF.